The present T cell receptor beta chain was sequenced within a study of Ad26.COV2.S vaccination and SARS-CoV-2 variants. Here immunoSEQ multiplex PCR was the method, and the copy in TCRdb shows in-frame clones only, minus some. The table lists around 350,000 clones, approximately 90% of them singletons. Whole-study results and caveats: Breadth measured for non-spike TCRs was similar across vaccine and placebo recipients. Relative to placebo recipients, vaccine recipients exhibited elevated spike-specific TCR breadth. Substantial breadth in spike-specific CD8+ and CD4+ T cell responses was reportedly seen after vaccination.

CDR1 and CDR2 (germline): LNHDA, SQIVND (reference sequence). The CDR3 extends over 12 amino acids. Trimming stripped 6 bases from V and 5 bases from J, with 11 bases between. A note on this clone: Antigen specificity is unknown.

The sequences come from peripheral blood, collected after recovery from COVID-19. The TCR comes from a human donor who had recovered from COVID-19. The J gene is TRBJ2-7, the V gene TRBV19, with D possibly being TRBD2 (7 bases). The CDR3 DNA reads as TGTGCCAGTAGCCCGGGGGGCCACGAGCAGTACTTC. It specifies CASSPGGHEQYF.